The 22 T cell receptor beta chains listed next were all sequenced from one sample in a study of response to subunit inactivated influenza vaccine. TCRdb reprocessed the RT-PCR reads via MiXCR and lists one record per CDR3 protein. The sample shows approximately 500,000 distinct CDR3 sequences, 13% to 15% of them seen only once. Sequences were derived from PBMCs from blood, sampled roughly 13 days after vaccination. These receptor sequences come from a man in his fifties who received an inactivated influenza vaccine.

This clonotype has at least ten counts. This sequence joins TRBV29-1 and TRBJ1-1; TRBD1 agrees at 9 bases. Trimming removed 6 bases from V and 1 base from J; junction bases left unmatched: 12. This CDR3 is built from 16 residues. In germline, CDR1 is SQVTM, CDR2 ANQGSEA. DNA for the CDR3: TGCAGCGTCCACAGGGGGCCAGGGCAATGGAACACTGAAGCTTTCTTT. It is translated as CSVHRGPGQWNTEAFF.

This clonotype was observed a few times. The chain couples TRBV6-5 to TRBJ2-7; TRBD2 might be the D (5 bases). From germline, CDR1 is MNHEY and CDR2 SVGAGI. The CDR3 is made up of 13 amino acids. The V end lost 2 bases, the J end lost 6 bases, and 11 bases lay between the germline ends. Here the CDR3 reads CASSYEGKGEQYF. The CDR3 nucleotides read TGTGCCAGCAGTTACGAGGGTAAGGGCGAGCAGTACTTC.

The CDR3 here is CASSLRRAETSSYEQYF. CDR3 DNA: TGTGCCAGCAGCTTAAGGAGAGCGGAGACAAGCTCCTACGAGCAGTACTTC. V and J are TRBV7-9 and TRBJ2-7; weak D call: TRBD2 (5 bases). CDR3 length equals 17 residues. V lost 2 bases, J lost 0 bases, and 17 bases lay in between. Germline V gene data show CDR1 as SEHNR and CDR2 as FQNEAQ (reference sequence).

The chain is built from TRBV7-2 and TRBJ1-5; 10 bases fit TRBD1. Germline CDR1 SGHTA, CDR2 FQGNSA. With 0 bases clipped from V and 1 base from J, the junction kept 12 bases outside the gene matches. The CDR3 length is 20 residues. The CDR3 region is CASSLAPKVWTGGSNQPQHF. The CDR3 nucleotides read TGTGCCAGCAGCTTAGCGCCTAAGGTTTGGACAGGGGGGAGCAATCAGCCCCAGCATTTT.

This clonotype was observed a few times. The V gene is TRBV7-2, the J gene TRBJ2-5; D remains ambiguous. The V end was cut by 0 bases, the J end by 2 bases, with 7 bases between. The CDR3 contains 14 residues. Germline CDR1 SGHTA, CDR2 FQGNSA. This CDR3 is CASSLALVQETQYF. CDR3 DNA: TGTGCCAGCAGCTTAGCCCTGGTACAAGAGACCCAGTACTTC.

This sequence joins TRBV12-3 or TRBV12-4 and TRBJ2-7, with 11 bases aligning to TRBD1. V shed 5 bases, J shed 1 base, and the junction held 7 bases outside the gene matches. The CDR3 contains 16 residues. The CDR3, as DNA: TGTGCCAGCAGTCCCGGACAGGGGGCTTTATCCTACGAGCAGTACTTC. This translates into CASSPGQGALSYEQYF.

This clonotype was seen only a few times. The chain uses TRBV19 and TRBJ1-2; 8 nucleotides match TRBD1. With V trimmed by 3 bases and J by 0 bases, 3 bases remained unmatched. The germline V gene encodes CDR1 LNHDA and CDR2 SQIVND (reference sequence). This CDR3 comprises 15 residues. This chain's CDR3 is CASSMGQASNYGYTF. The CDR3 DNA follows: TGTGCCAGTAGTATGGGACAGGCGTCTAACTATGGCTACACCTTC.

CDR3 in DNA: TGCAGTGCGCAAGGGGGTATGAACACTGAAGCTTTCTTT. It is translated as CSAQGGMNTEAFF. This chain uses TRBV20-1 with TRBJ1-1; possible D gene TRBD1, 6 bases. Germline V gene lookup returns CDR1 DFQATT and CDR2 SNEGSKA (reference sequence). This CDR3 is built from 13 residues. V shed 6 bases and J shed 0 bases, with 11 bases lying between them.

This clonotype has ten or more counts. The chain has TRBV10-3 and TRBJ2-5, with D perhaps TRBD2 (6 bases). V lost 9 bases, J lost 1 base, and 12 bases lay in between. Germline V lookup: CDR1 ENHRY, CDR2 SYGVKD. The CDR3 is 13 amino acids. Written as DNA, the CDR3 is TGTGCCATGTCGGCTAGCGCCCAAGAGACCCAGTACTTC. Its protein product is CAMSASAQETQYF.

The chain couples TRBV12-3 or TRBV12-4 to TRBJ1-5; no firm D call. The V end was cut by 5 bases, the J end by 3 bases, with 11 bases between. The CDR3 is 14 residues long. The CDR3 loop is CASSPRHANQPQHF. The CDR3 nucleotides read TGTGCCAGCAGTCCGCGACATGCCAATCAGCCCCAGCATTTT.

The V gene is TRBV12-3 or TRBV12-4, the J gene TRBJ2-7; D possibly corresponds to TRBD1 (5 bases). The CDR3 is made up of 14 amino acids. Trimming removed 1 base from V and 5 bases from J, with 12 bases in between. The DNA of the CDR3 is TGTGCCAGCAGTTTAGGGCAGGGTGTGAACGAGCAGTACTTC. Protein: CASSLGQGVNEQYF.

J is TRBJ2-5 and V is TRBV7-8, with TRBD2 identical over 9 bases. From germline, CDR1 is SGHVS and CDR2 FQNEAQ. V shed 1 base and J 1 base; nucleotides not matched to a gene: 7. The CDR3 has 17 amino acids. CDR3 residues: CASSLESSGGSQETQYF. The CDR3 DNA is TGTGCCAGCAGCTTAGAGTCAAGCGGGGGGTCCCAAGAGACCCAGTACTTC.

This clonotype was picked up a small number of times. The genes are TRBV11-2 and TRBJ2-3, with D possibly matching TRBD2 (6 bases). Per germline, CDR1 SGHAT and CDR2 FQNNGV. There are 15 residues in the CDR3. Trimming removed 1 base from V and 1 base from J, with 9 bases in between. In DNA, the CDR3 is TGTGCCAGCAGCTTAGGGGTAGCGGGCACAGATACGCAGTATTTT. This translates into CASSLGVAGTDTQYF. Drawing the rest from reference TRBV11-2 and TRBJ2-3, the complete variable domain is EAGVAQSPRYKIIEKRQSVAFWCNPISGHATLYWYQQILGQGPKLLIQFQNNGVVDDSQLPKDRFSAERLKGVDSTLKIQPAKLEDSAVYLCASSLGVAGTDTQYFGPGTRLTVL.

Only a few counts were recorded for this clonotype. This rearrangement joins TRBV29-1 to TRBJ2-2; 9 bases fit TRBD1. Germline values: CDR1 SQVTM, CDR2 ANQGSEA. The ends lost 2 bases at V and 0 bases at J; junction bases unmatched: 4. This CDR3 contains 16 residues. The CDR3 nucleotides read TGCAGCGTTGAATCCCGGGACAGGGCGAACACCGGGGAGCTGTTTTTT. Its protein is CSVESRDRANTGELFF.

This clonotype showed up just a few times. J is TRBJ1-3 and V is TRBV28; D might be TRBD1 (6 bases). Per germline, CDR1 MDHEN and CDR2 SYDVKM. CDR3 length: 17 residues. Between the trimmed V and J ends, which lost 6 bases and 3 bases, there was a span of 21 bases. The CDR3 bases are TGTGCCAGCAGGAAACGGCCGAGACAGGTGTTTGGAAACACCATATATTTT. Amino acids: CASRKRPRQVFGNTIYF.

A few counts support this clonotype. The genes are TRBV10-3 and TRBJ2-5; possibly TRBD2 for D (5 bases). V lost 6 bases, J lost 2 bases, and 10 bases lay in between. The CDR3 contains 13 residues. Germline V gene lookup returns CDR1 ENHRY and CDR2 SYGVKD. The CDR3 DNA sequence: TGTGCCATCAGGGGAGCGGAACAAGAGACCCAGTACTTC. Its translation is CAIRGAEQETQYF.

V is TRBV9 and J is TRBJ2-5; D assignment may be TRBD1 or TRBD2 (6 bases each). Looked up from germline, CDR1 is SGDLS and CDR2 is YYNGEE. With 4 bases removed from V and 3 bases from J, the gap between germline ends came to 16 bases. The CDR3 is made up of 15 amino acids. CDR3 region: CASSPRTGAEETQYF. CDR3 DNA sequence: TGTGCCAGCAGCCCACGAACGGGGGCAGAAGAGACCCAGTACTTC.

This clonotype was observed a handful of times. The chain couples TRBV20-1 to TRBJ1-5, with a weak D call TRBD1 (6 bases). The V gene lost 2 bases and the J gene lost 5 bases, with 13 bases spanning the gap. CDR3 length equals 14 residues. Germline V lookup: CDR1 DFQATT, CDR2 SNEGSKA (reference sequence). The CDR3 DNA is TGCAGTGCTAGACGCCGGGACAAAGATCAGCCCCAGCATTTT. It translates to CSARRRDKDQPQHF.

DNA for the CDR3: TGCGCCAGCAGCTGGACAGGGGCCGGGGCCAACGTCCTGACTTTC. Its protein is CASSWTGAGANVLTF. V is TRBV5-1 and J is TRBJ2-6, with TRBD1 matching over 9 bases. Per germline, CDR1 SGHRS and CDR2 YFSETQ. The V segment lost 3 bases and the J segment 4 bases; nucleotides outside the gene matches: 2. This CDR3 region has 15 residues.

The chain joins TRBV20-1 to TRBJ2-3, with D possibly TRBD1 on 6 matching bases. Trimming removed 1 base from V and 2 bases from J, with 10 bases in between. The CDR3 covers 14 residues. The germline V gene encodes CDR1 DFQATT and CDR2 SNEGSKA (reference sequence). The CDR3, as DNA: TGCAGTGCTAGAGGGGGACACCACACAGATACGCAGTATTTT. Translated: CSARGGHHTDTQYF.

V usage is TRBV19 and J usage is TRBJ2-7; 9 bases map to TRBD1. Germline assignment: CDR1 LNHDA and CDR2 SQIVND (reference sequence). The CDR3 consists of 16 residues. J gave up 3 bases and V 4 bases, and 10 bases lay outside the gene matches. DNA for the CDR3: TGTGCCAGTAGTACTCTACCGGGACAGGGAGACTACGAGCAGTACTTC. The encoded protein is CASSTLPGQGDYEQYF. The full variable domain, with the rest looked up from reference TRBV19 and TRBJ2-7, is DGGITQSPKYLFRKEGQNVTLSCEQNLNHDAMYWYRQDPGQGLRLIYYSQIVNDFQKGDIAEGYSVSREKKESFPLTVTSAQKNPTAFYLCASSTLPGQGDYEQYFGPGTRLTVT.

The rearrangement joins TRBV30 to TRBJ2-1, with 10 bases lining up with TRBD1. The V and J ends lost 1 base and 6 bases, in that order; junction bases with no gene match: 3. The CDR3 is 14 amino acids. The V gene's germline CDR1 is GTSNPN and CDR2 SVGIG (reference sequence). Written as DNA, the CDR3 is TGTGCCTGGAGTGGGGGACAGGGGTCCAATGAGCAGTTCTTC. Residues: CAWSGGQGSNEQFF. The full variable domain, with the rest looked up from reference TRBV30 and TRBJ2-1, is SQTIHQWPATLVQPVGSPLSLECTVEGTSNPNLYWYRQAAGRGLQLLFYSVGIGQISSEVPQNLSASRPQDRQFILSSKKLLLSDSGFYLCAWSGGQGSNEQFFGPGTRLTVL.